The 21 T cell receptor beta chains given below trace back to one sample, sequenced in a study of cytomegalovirus exposure and HLA in healthy donors. Clones were sequenced by immunoSEQ multiplex PCR, and TCRdb holds only the in-frame ones, with some missing. Here the sample spans 110,000 to 150,000 clones, about 94% being singletons. Sequenced sample: PBMCs. These receptors were collected from a young man in good health and CMV-seropositive.

This chain connects TRBV11-2 to TRBJ2-7; possibly TRBD2 for D (6 bases). The germline V gene has CDR1 SGHAT and CDR2 FQNNGV. V was shortened by 1 base and J by 3 bases, with 13 bases between the two germline ends. CDR3 length: 15 residues. The CDR3 reads CASSLVAGSVYEQYF. CDR3 coding DNA: TGTGCCAGCAGCTTAGTCGCCGGGAGTGTCTACGAGCAGTACTTC.

This clone came up once. This chain's CDR3 is CASSTIQGVSSPLHF. CDR3 DNA sequence: TGTGCCAGCAGCACGATACAGGGAGTAAGTTCACCCCTCCACTTT. The rearrangement joins TRBV28 to TRBJ1-6; possibly TRBD1 for D (6 bases). Germline V CDR1 and CDR2: MDHEN, SYDVKM. The CDR3 runs 15 residues. V was pared by 6 bases and J by 9 bases, with 18 bases between.

The gene calls are TRBV20-1 and TRBJ2-7; D gene ambiguous. CDR3 size: 11 residues. Germline values: CDR1 DFQATT, CDR2 SNEGSKA (reference sequence). The V end was cut by 3 bases, the J end by 4 bases, with 7 bases between. The CDR3 DNA reads TGCAGTGCTAGTCCCCAGTACGAGCAGTACTTC. The encoded protein is CSASPQYEQYF.

The rearrangement joins TRBV13 to TRBJ1-1, with unresolved D. From germline, CDR1 is PRHDT and CDR2 FYEKMQ (reference sequence). V was pared by 2 bases and J by 1 base, with 14 bases between. The CDR3 is made up of 16 amino acids. This CDR3 reads CASSLLAVEQNTEAFF. The CDR3, as DNA: TGTGCCAGCAGCTTACTTGCCGTTGAGCAGAACACTGAAGCTTTCTTT.

The chain is built from TRBV6-6 and TRBJ1-4; TRBD1 matches 9 bases. Germline CDR1 MNHNY, CDR2 SVGAGI (reference sequence). With V trimmed by 6 bases and J by 8 bases, 10 bases remained unmatched. The CDR3 runs 15 residues. CDR3 nucleotide sequence: TGTGCCAGCAGAAATCCGGGACAGGGTCAGGAAAAACTGTTTTTT. Translated: CASRNPGQGQEKLFF.

The chain couples TRBV5-1 to TRBJ2-7, with 8 bases lining up with TRBD1. Germline V gives CDR1 SGHRS, CDR2 YFSETQ. The V and J ends lost 0 bases and 4 bases, in that order; junction bases with no gene match: 9. There are 16 residues in the CDR3. Here the CDR3 DNA reads TGCGCCAGCAGCTTGGGACCAGGACAGGGAGCTTACGAGCAGTACTTC. This sequence encodes CASSLGPGQGAYEQYF.

The chain employs TRBV5-6 and TRBJ2-1; 9 nucleotides match TRBD2. The CDR3 covers 16 residues. The V segment lost 0 bases and the J segment 7 bases; nucleotides outside the gene matches: 8. In germline, CDR1 is SGHDT, CDR2 YYEEEE. CDR3 DNA: TGTGCCAGCAGCTTGGGTAGCGGGAGCGGTATGAATGAGCAGTTCTTC. Amino acid sequence: CASSLGSGSGMNEQFF.

CDR3 sequence: CSVEWTGGNSYEQYF. The CDR3 bases are TGCAGCGTTGAATGGACAGGCGGTAACTCCTACGAGCAGTACTTC. The rearrangement links TRBV29-1 to TRBJ2-7, with 7 bases fitting TRBD1. This CDR3 contains 15 residues. The V gene's germline CDR1 is SQVTM and CDR2 ANQGSEA. J was trimmed by 0 bases and V by 2 bases; bases with no gene match: 7.

V and J are TRBV9 and TRBJ1-2; D remains ambiguous. The V gene's germline CDR1 is SGDLS and CDR2 YYNGEE. The CDR3 consists of 14 residues. V lost 5 bases and J lost 3, with 14 bases in between. This chain's CDR3 is CASSSGRSYYGYTF. CDR3 bases: TGTGCCAGCAGTTCAGGCCGGTCTTACTATGGCTACACCTTC.

The rearrangement joins TRBV11-3 to TRBJ2-5; 7 positions match TRBD1. The germline V gene encodes CDR1 SGHNT and CDR2 YENEEA. There are 14 residues in the CDR3. The J segment lost 3 bases and the V segment lost 5 bases, leaving 6 bases of the junction unmatched. For the CDR3, the DNA is TGTGCCAGCAGCATGACAGGGACCAAAGAGACCCAGTACTTC. Its translation: CASSMTGTKETQYF. Supplemented by reference TRBV11-3 and TRBJ2-5, the full variable domain reads EAGVVQSPRYKIIEKKQPVAFWCNPISGHNTLYWYLQNLGQGPELLIRYENEEAVDDSQLPKDRFSAERLKGVDSTLKIQPAELGDSAVYLCASSMTGTKETQYFGPGTRLLVL.

The CDR3, as DNA: TGTGCCAGCAACTACGGGCGAGGGTCGAGGGAGCAGTACTTC. Residues: CASNYGRGSREQYF. This chain joins TRBV5-3 and TRBJ2-7; TRBD2 might be the D (5 bases). TRBV5-3 carries the ORF label, with uncertain function. Trimming left V 8 bases short and J 7 bases short, with 22 bases between. The CDR3 consists of 14 residues.

The chain uses TRBV6-5 and TRBJ1-1; no clear D gene. Germline CDR1 reads MNHEY; CDR2 reads SVGAGI. The V gene lost 2 bases and the J gene lost 8 bases, with 12 bases spanning the gap. This CDR3 has 13 residues. CDR3 DNA: TGTGCCAGCAGTTACCGAGCAGGCCTGGAAGCTTTCTTT. Translating gives CASSYRAGLEAFF.

The V and J genes are TRBV5-4 and TRBJ2-1; 10 nucleotides agree with TRBD2. The CDR3 is 16 residues long. CDR1 and CDR2 (germline): SGHNT, YYREEE (reference sequence). V shed 2 bases and J 1 base; nucleotides not matched to a gene: 3. In DNA, the CDR3 is TGTGCCAGCAGCTTCTATAGCGGGAGGTCCTACAATGAGCAGTTCTTC. Translated, it gives CASSFYSGRSYNEQFF.

This clone was counted many times. This chain uses TRBV19 with TRBJ1-2; D is ambiguous. Germline V lookup: CDR1 LNHDA, CDR2 SQIVND (reference sequence). The CDR3 spans 14 residues. Trimming removed 6 bases at V and 4 bases at J, with 15 bases between. CDR3 region: CASSPTGEGYGYTF. The CDR3 DNA reads as TGTGCCAGTAGCCCCACCGGGGAGGGCTATGGCTACACCTTC.

The CDR3 DNA is TGCGCCAGCAGCTTGGCTAGCGGGAGCTCCTACGAGCAGTACTTC. Encoded protein: CASSLASGSSYEQYF. This chain uses TRBV5-1 with TRBJ2-7, with 10 bases lining up with TRBD2. CDR3 length: 15 residues. V was pared by 0 bases and J by 0 bases, with 0 bases of the junction left unmatched. Germline V CDR1 and CDR2: SGHRS, YFSETQ.

The rearrangement links TRBV11-3 to TRBJ2-3; TRBD2 matches 8 bases. J was trimmed by 0 bases and V by 5 bases; bases with no gene match: 1. The CDR3 runs 14 residues. The germline CDR1 and CDR2 sequences are SGHNT and YENEEA. The CDR3 nucleotides are TGTGCCAGCAGCCCTAGCGGGAGCACAGATACGCAGTATTTT. Translation: CASSPSGSTDTQYF.

The chain has TRBV18 and TRBJ2-5; the match to TRBD2 covers 13 bases. V lost 5 bases, J lost 1 base, and 7 bases stayed unmatched. Looked up from germline, CDR1 is KGHSH and CDR2 is LQKENI. CDR3 length: 17 residues. CDR3 bases: TGTGCCAGCTCATCCTTTGGGACTAGCGGGGCCCAAGAGACCCAGTACTTC. Translated: CASSSFGTSGAQETQYF.

The gene calls are TRBV27 and TRBJ2-3; TRBD2 aligns across 10 bases. J gave up 1 base and V 5 bases, and 0 bases lay outside the gene matches. CDR3 size: 14 residues. CDR1 and CDR2 (germline): MNHEY, SMNVEV (reference sequence). CDR3 coding DNA: TGTGCCAGCAGTGGGACTAGCGGCACAGATACGCAGTATTTT. It is translated as CASSGTSGTDTQYF.

The V call is TRBV9, the J call TRBJ1-2, with 12 bases aligning to TRBD1. V shed 4 bases and J 2 bases; nucleotides not matched to a gene: 3. Germline V lookup: CDR1 SGDLS, CDR2 YYNGEE. The CDR3 runs 15 residues. The CDR3 DNA follows: TGTGCCAGCAGCTCCGGGACAGGGGGCAACTATGGCTACACCTTC. Translation gives CASSSGTGGNYGYTF.

The V and J genes are TRBV6-5 and TRBJ2-1; TRBD1 matches at 8 bases. This CDR3 has 14 residues. The V gene's germline CDR1 is MNHEY and CDR2 SVGAGI. The trim removed 7 bases at V and 8 bases at J, leaving 10 bases unmatched. Written as DNA, the CDR3 is TGTGCCAGCAATAGACAGGGGTTCGTCGATGAGCAGTTCTTC. Translating gives CASNRQGFVDEQFF.

In this sample, this clone turned up once. The chain uses TRBV5-1 and TRBJ2-3; D is perhaps TRBD1 (5 bases). The CDR3 is 13 amino acids. In germline, CDR1 is SGHRS, CDR2 YFSETQ. V dropped 7 bases and J dropped 6 bases, with 15 bases sitting between them. Here the CDR3 reads CASARALEDTQYF. The CDR3 nucleotides read TGCGCCAGCGCCAGGGCATTAGAGGATACGCAGTATTTT.